These 21 T cell receptor beta chains came from one sample sequenced in a study of regulatory T cells in long-lasting Graves disease. Specified time point: persistent/refractory GD, antithyroid drugs over 5 years with positive TRAb. PBMCs were the source of the RNA used for TCR sequencing. HTBI primers from iRepertoire and Arm-PCR of CDR3 regions yielded the TCR beta libraries. TCRdb used MiXCR to reprocess the multiplex PCR reads, holding one entry per CDR3 protein. The repertoire holds about 460,000 distinct CDR3 sequences, with roughly 22% as singletons. Sequences were derived from peripheral blood mononuclear cells (PBMCs), sampled when the disease was refractory, from a patient treated with antithyroid drugs. These receptors were obtained from a female donor with Graves disease.

This clonotype has a single count. The chain carries TRBV28 and TRBJ2-1, with 7 nucleotides matching TRBD2. The V gene end was trimmed by 6 bases and the J gene end by 3 bases; junction bases not matched to a gene: 14. The CDR3 totals 17 residues. Germline V lookup: CDR1 MDHEN, CDR2 SYDVKM. CDR3 in amino acids: CASSPTTGTTYYNEQFF. CDR3 bases: TGTGCCAGCAGCCCAACAACTGGGACTACGTACTACAATGAGCAGTTCTTC.

The CDR3 loop reads CSARDSLTDTQYF. The CDR3, as DNA: TGCAGTGCCCGGGACTCCCTCACAGATACGCAGTATTTT. This rearrangement joins TRBV20-1 to TRBJ2-3; D might be TRBD2 (6 bases). CDR3 length: 13 amino acids. V was pared by 6 bases and J by 2 bases, with 12 bases between. CDR1 and CDR2 from the germline V gene are DFQATT and SNEGSKA (reference sequence).

This clonotype has ten or more counts. The genes are TRBV11-2 and TRBJ2-4, with D perhaps matching TRBD2 (7 bases). V shed 0 bases and J shed 9 bases, with 15 bases lying between them. Germline assignment: CDR1 SGHAT and CDR2 FQNNGV. The CDR3 has 15 amino acids. The DNA of the CDR3 is TGTGCCAGCAGCTTAGAGGGGGGGAGGGGGAGCATTCAGTACTTC. Residues: CASSLEGGRGSIQYF.

This clonotype was counted ten times or more. The chain has TRBV20-1 and TRBJ2-7; 8 positions agree with TRBD2. CDR3 size: 13 residues. Germline V gives CDR1 DFQATT, CDR2 SNEGSKA (reference sequence). CDR3 nucleotides: TGCAGCCCGGGGAGCGGGGGCCGAGGGGAGCAGTACTTC. Translation: CSPGSGGRGEQYF.

The rearrangement joins TRBV6-2 or TRBV6-3 to TRBJ2-7, with 10 bases identical to TRBD1. Germline V CDR1 and CDR2: MNHEY, SVGEGT. V dropped 5 bases and J dropped 4; count of bases not matched to a gene: 8. This CDR3 comprises 15 residues. This CDR3 reads CASSESGTGEYEQYF. The CDR3 DNA reads TGTGCCAGCAGTGAGTCCGGGACAGGGGAGTACGAGCAGTACTTC.

This clonotype has only a few counts. The chain combines TRBV7-2 with TRBJ2-2; tentative D call: TRBD2 (5 bases). V lost 9 bases, J lost 3 bases, and 14 bases lay in between. This CDR3 has 14 residues. The germline gives CDR1 SGHTA, CDR2 FQGNSA. The CDR3 protein is CASLHWEHTGELFF. The CDR3 coding sequence is TGTGCCAGTTTACATTGGGAGCACACCGGGGAGCTGTTTTTT.

The CDR3 loop is CASGPRGGYEQYF. The CDR3 bases are TGTGCCAGCGGCCCGCGTGGGGGTTACGAGCAGTACTTC. V usage is TRBV7-2 and J usage is TRBJ2-7; D may be TRBD1 or TRBD2 (5 bases each). Trimming removed 8 bases from V and 4 bases from J, with 15 bases in between. Germline CDR1 reads SGHTA; CDR2 reads FQGNSA. The length of the CDR3 is 13 residues.

With respect to this clonotype: One base away lies a much larger clone, so this may be a sequencing read error. The chain links TRBV30 to TRBJ2-5; possibly TRBD2 for D (7 bases). The CDR3 is 14 amino acids. Germline V gene sequence: CDR1 GTSNPN, CDR2 SVGIG (reference sequence). V lost 2 bases, J lost 4 bases, and 14 bases lay in between. DNA of the CDR3: TGTGCCTGGAGTACGGGGGGCACTCGAGAGACCCAGTACTTC. Translation: CAWSTGGTRETQYF.

This clonotype was found a few times. The chain employs TRBV15 and TRBJ1-3; D may be TRBD1 (6 bases). The germline V and J ends were trimmed by 3 bases and 0 bases, with 12 bases remaining between them. This CDR3 has 16 residues. CDR1 is LNHNV, CDR2 YYDKDF, per germline (reference sequence). CDR3 in amino acids: CATSSSGTNSGNTIYF. The CDR3 DNA sequence: TGTGCCACCAGCAGCTCCGGGACAAACTCTGGAAACACCATATATTTT.

This clonotype was seen ten or more times. The chain employs TRBV12-3 or TRBV12-4 and TRBJ1-6, with unresolved D. Deletions cut 2 bases from V and 8 bases from J, with 10 bases between. The CDR3 has 14 amino acids. CDR3 nucleotide sequence: TGTGCCAGCAGTTTAACCGGGGTCGATTCACCCCTCCACTTT. Translating it yields CASSLTGVDSPLHF.

This clonotype was picked up a small number of times. This sequence joins TRBV25-1 and TRBJ1-3; no clear D gene. Germline lookup yields CDR1 MGHDK and CDR2 SYGVNS. V lost 7 bases, J lost 2 bases, and 12 bases lay in between. The CDR3 contains 14 residues. CDR3: CASMNGLTGNTIYF. Here the CDR3 DNA reads TGTGCCAGCATGAACGGACTGACTGGAAACACCATATATTTT.

The J gene is TRBJ1-1, the V gene TRBV9; no reliable D call. The ends were cut back, 0 bases at V and 2 bases at J, with 11 bases in the middle. Germline V lookup: CDR1 SGDLS, CDR2 YYNGEE. The CDR3 is made up of 15 amino acids. The CDR3: CASSVAPDPNTEAFF. The CDR3 DNA follows: TGTGCCAGCAGCGTAGCTCCAGACCCAAACACTGAAGCTTTCTTT. Drawing the rest from reference TRBV9 and TRBJ1-1, the complete variable domain is DSGVTQTPKHLITATGQRVTLRCSPRSGDLSVYWYQQSLDQGLQFLIQYYNGEERAKGNILERFSAQQFPDLHSELNLSSLELGDSALYFCASSVAPDPNTEAFFGQGTRLTVV.

This clonotype was detected many times. The chain is built from TRBV12-3 or TRBV12-4 and TRBJ2-5; D is ambiguous. V was clipped by 5 bases and J by 4 bases, with 8 bases between them. The CDR3 length is 12 residues. CDR3 amino acids: CASSDNRETQYF. Written as DNA, the CDR3 is TGTGCCAGCAGTGACAACAGAGAGACCCAGTACTTC.

This clonotype was seen ten or more times. CDR3 region: CASSIGILNTEAFF. The CDR3 DNA is TGTGCCAGTAGTATTGGGATATTGAACACTGAAGCTTTCTTT. J is TRBJ1-1 and V is TRBV19; D gene uncertain. The CDR3 is 14 residues long. Per germline, CDR1 LNHDA and CDR2 SQIVND (reference sequence). V was trimmed by 3 bases and J by 0 bases, leaving 8 bases between them.

This clonotype was counted only a few times. V is TRBV30 and J is TRBJ1-1; unclear D gene. This CDR3 contains 13 residues. The V gene lost 2 bases and the J gene lost 2 bases, with 9 bases spanning the gap. Germline V gives CDR1 GTSNPN, CDR2 SVGIG (reference sequence). CDR3 in DNA: TGTGCCTGGAGTCCCCCTGGTAACACTGAAGCTTTCTTT. Protein sequence: CAWSPPGNTEAFF.

This clonotype showed up many times. The chain has TRBV20-1 and TRBJ2-6; D gene ambiguous. The CDR3 is 14 amino acids. V was cut by 3 bases and J by 0 bases, with 6 bases left in between. Germline-derived CDR1 and CDR2 are DFQATT and SNEGSKA (reference sequence). The chain's CDR3 is CSASQSSGANVLTF. The CDR3 nucleotides are TGCAGTGCTAGTCAGAGCTCTGGGGCCAACGTCCTGACTTTC.

The chain carries TRBV7-9 and TRBJ1-1, with unresolved D. The germline V gene encodes CDR1 SEHNR and CDR2 FQNEAQ (reference sequence). The CDR3 spans 12 residues. Trimming stripped 5 bases from V and 9 bases from J, with 13 bases between. The CDR3 spells CASSSDQLQAFF. CDR3 bases: TGTGCCAGCAGCAGCGACCAGTTACAAGCTTTCTTT.

There are a few counts of this clonotype. The V gene is TRBV5-4, the J gene TRBJ1-2, with a weak D call TRBD1 (6 bases). Germline CDR1 and CDR2: SGHNT and YYREEE (reference sequence). The CDR3 loop spans 15 amino acids. The ends were cut back, 2 bases at V and 4 bases at J, with 15 bases in the middle. The CDR3 here is CASSFDPGDPYGYTF. The CDR3 DNA sequence: TGTGCCAGCAGCTTCGACCCAGGGGACCCCTATGGCTACACCTTC.

This clonotype has just one count. Its ends do not fully match the called genes, so a read error is possible. This chain uses TRBV6-4 with TRBJ2-5; the D gene is possibly TRBD1 (6 bases). The CDR3 runs 13 residues. Germline values: CDR1 MRHNA, CDR2 SNTAGT. The CDR3 loop is CASRKGQEETLYF. In DNA form, the CDR3 reads TGTGCCAGCAGGAAGGGACAAGAAGAGACCCTGTACTTC.

In its sample, this clonotype was seen a few times. The J gene is TRBJ2-6, the V gene TRBV12-3 or TRBV12-4; maybe TRBD2 (7 bases). Deletions cut 1 base from V and 0 bases from J, with 28 bases between. This CDR3 has 23 amino acids. CDR3 loop: CASSLVVRGLSFVLGSGANVLTF. The CDR3 DNA sequence: TGTGCCAGCAGTTTAGTGGTGCGGGGGCTTTCTTTTGTATTGGGCTCTGGGGCCAACGTCCTGACTTTC.

This clonotype was recorded at least ten times. The rearrangement joins TRBV7-2 to TRBJ1-2, with D possibly being TRBD1 (6 bases). The V gene's germline CDR1 is SGHTA and CDR2 FQGNSA. This CDR3 is 15 amino acids long. Trimming took 0 bases from V and 7 from J, leaving 15 bases between them. The CDR3 loop reads CASSLAFGTGFGYTF. The CDR3, as DNA: TGTGCCAGCAGCTTAGCGTTTGGAACAGGGTTTGGCTACACCTTC. The full variable domain, its missing parts supplied by reference TRBV7-2 and TRBJ1-2, is GAGVSQSPSNKVTEKGKDVELRCDPISGHTALYWYRQSLGQGLEFLIYFQGNSAPDKSGLPSDRFSAERTGGSVSTLTIQRTQQEDSAVYLCASSLAFGTGFGYTFGSGTRLTVV.